Listed here are 25 T cell receptor beta chains from one sample, sequenced in a study of blood T cell repertoires in COVID-19. The method was immunoSEQ multiplex PCR; TCRdb's version includes in-frame clones alone and lacks a portion of them. The data contain 130,000 or so clones, roughly 80% of them singletons. Sequencing was performed on peripheral blood. All receptors come from a woman aged 60-75 years with acute or convalescent COVID-19.

This chain links TRBV7-5 with TRBJ1-1; TRBD1 reflects the table's D call only, with no check against the DNA. TRBV7-5 is termed a pseudogene. The CDR3 has 14 residues. CDR3 nucleotide sequence: TGTGTCAGAAGCCCCTTGCAGGGGGACACTGAAGCTTTCTTT. This translates into CVRSPLQGDTEAFF.

The V call is TRBV2, the J call TRBJ1-1, with a weak D call TRBD1 (6 bases). V lost 11 bases, J lost 5 bases, and 18 bases lay in between. The CDR3 length is 13 residues. The germline V gene has CDR1 SNHLY and CDR2 FYNNEI. CDR3 nucleotide sequence: TGTGCCGGCAAGGGGGAAGTGAGGACTGAAGCTTTCTTT. Translated: CAGKGEVRTEAFF.

This sequence joins TRBV5-8 and TRBJ1-5, with no clear D. This CDR3 is 13 amino acids long. Trimming pared 5 bases from V and 6 bases from J, leaving 12 bases between. Germline assignment: CDR1 SGHTS and CDR2 YDEGEE. The CDR3 region is CASRGGFGQPQHF. The CDR3 DNA reads TGTGCCAGCAGGGGAGGGTTCGGTCAGCCCCAGCATTTT.

V gene TRBV19 combines with J gene TRBJ1-2; D unclear. Germline CDR1 LNHDA, CDR2 SQIVND (reference sequence). Trimming stripped 2 bases from V and 1 base from J, with 2 bases between. The CDR3 has 12 residues. The chain's CDR3 is CASSIYNYGYTF. The CDR3 DNA reads as TGTGCCAGTAGTATATATAACTATGGCTACACCTTC.

V and J are TRBV5-1 and TRBJ2-5; maybe TRBD2 (6 bases). This CDR3 has 14 amino acids. CDR1 and CDR2 from the germline V gene are SGHRS and YFSETQ. Trimming pared 1 base from V and 2 bases from J, leaving 9 bases between. The CDR3 loop reads CASSLWREQETQYF. CDR3 nucleotides: TGCGCCAGCAGCTTGTGGAGGGAGCAAGAGACCCAGTACTTC.

The V call is TRBV5-5, the J call TRBJ1-1; 7 positions agree with TRBD1. CDR1 is SGHKS and CDR2 is YYEKEE in the germline V gene (reference sequence). The ends lost 4 bases at V and 1 base at J; junction bases unmatched: 13. CDR3 length: 17 amino acids. The CDR3 is CASSVRGAIQWNTEAFF. The CDR3 DNA reads TGTGCCAGCAGCGTCAGGGGGGCGATTCAATGGAACACTGAAGCTTTCTTT.

This chain connects TRBV10-2 to TRBJ2-5; 8 nucleotides agree with TRBD2. Germline lookup yields CDR1 WSHSY and CDR2 SAAADI. This CDR3 spans 14 amino acids. The junction had 12 bases not matched to a gene; V was cut back by 10 bases and J by 5 bases. The CDR3 here is CATQTVAGGETQYF. The CDR3 nucleotides are TGCGCCACCCAAACTGTGGCGGGGGGTGAGACCCAGTACTTC.

The V gene is TRBV18, the J gene TRBJ2-5; D gene ambiguous. Between the trimmed V and J ends, which lost 4 bases and 5 bases, there was a span of 11 bases. The CDR3 consists of 13 residues. Germline V CDR1 and CDR2: KGHSH, LQKENI. In DNA form, the CDR3 reads TGTGCCAGCTCACGATCACCCCAGGAGACCCAGTACTTC. Translating it yields CASSRSPQETQYF.

The chain carries TRBV18 and TRBJ1-4; D is unresolved. Between the trimmed V and J ends, which lost 0 bases and 1 base, there was a span of 12 bases. The CDR3 covers 17 residues. Per germline, CDR1 KGHSH and CDR2 LQKENI. DNA of the CDR3: TGTGCCAGCTCACCACCCCAGACGGGTAGAACTAATGAAAAACTGTTTTTT. Protein: CASSPPQTGRTNEKLFF.

The rearrangement uses TRBV19 and TRBJ1-5; 7 bases line up with TRBD1. The CDR3 has 16 residues. Germline V CDR1 and CDR2: LNHDA, SQIVND (reference sequence). J gave up 5 bases and V 4 bases, and 11 bases lay outside the gene matches. The CDR3 is CASSTQDRRGDQPQHF. DNA for the CDR3: TGTGCCAGTAGTACCCAGGACAGGAGGGGGGATCAGCCCCAGCATTTT.

V is TRBV3-1 (or the pseudogene TRBV3-2) and J is TRBJ2-1; 10 nucleotides agree with TRBD2. This CDR3 spans 17 amino acids. CDR1 is LGHDT and CDR2 is YNNKEL in the germline V gene (reference sequence). The junction had 9 bases not matched to a gene; V was cut back by 0 bases and J by 7 bases. The DNA of the CDR3 is TGTGCCAGCAGCCAAGATATACAGCGGGGGGGGAGGAATGAGCAGTTCTTC. This codes for CASSQDIQRGGRNEQFF.

This clone was recorded once. This chain links TRBV6-5 with TRBJ1-4, with D possibly matching TRBD1 (5 bases). Germline V gene sequence: CDR1 MNHEY, CDR2 SVGAGI. V shed 0 bases and J shed 5 bases, with 13 bases lying between them. This CDR3 region has 16 residues. CDR3 region: CASSYSPGRANEKLFF. CDR3 in DNA: TGTGCCAGCAGTTACTCCCCAGGCAGGGCGAATGAAAAACTGTTTTTT.

V and J are TRBV7-8 and TRBJ1-5; D not certain. Germline CDR1 SGHVS, CDR2 FQNEAQ. The CDR3 covers 15 residues. V was shortened by 5 bases and J by 3 bases, with 14 bases between the two germline ends. CDR3 nucleotide sequence: TGTGCCAGCAGCCAAGACTCCGGGGTCAATCAGCCCCAGCATTTT. Amino acid sequence: CASSQDSGVNQPQHF.

The chain couples TRBV7-9 to TRBJ1-2; D is unclear. Trimming removed 0 bases at V and 3 bases at J, with 8 bases between. The CDR3 covers 14 residues. The V gene's germline CDR1 is SEHNR and CDR2 FQNEAQ (reference sequence). Here the CDR3 reads CASSLALSDYGYTF. For the CDR3, the DNA is TGTGCCAGCAGCTTAGCGCTTTCAGACTATGGCTACACCTTC. The entire variable domain, with the rest obtained from reference TRBV7-9 and TRBJ1-2, is as follows: DTGVSQNPRHKITKRGQNVTFRCDPISEHNRLYWYRQTLGQGPEFLTYFQNEAQLEKSRLLSDRFSAERPKGSFSTLEIQRTEQGDSAMYLCASSLALSDYGYTFGSGTRLTVV.

V is TRBV24-1 and J is TRBJ1-2, with 7 bases that match TRBD1. The CDR3 is 16 amino acids. Germline CDR1 is KGHDR and CDR2 is SFDVKD. After removal of 3 bases from V and 4 bases from J, the junction contained 10 bases not matched to a gene. This CDR3 reads CATSDALTGKSYGYTF. CDR3 sequence (DNA): TGTGCCACCAGTGATGCTCTGACAGGGAAGAGCTATGGCTACACCTTC.

The V and J genes are TRBV2 and TRBJ2-1; the match to TRBD1 covers 9 bases. CDR3 size: 15 residues. With V trimmed by 6 bases and J by 2 bases, 5 bases remained unmatched. Germline V gene sequence: CDR1 SNHLY, CDR2 FYNNEI. Written as DNA, the CDR3 is TGTGCCAGCAGAAACACAGGGGGCGCCTACAATGAGCAGTTCTTC. Translation: CASRNTGGAYNEQFF.

J is TRBJ1-5 and V is TRBV6-5, with D tentatively TRBD1 (5 bases). Trimming took 5 bases from V and 0 from J, leaving 8 bases between them. The CDR3 consists of 14 residues. The germline V gene has CDR1 MNHEY and CDR2 SVGAGI. CDR3: CASSRQFSNQPQHF. CDR3 coding DNA: TGTGCCAGCAGTCGACAGTTTAGCAATCAGCCCCAGCATTTT.

The chain joins TRBV19 to TRBJ1-1; D perhaps matches TRBD1 (5 bases). Looked up from germline, CDR1 is LNHDA and CDR2 is SQIVND (reference sequence). Trimming removed 1 base at V and 3 bases at J, with 12 bases between. CDR3 length: 15 residues. The CDR3 region is CASSIGGARYTEAFF. DNA of the CDR3: TGTGCCAGTAGTATAGGGGGCGCGAGGTACACTGAAGCTTTCTTT. The whole variable domain, filled in from reference TRBV19 and TRBJ1-1, reads DGGITQSPKYLFRKEGQNVTLSCEQNLNHDAMYWYRQDPGQGLRLIYYSQIVNDFQKGDIAEGYSVSREKKESFPLTVTSAQKNPTAFYLCASSIGGARYTEAFFGQGTRLTVV.

The chain carries TRBV5-1 and TRBJ2-2, with 7 nucleotides matching TRBD1. V lost 0 bases, J lost 7 bases, and 6 bases stayed unmatched. The CDR3 contains 15 residues. Germline CDR1 and CDR2: SGHRS and YFSETQ. DNA of the CDR3: TGCGCCAGCAGCTTGGGGACAGGTCGGATCGGGGAGCTGTTTTTT. This gives the protein CASSLGTGRIGELFF.

This clone has just one count. This chain's CDR3 is CATSAQAMEETQYF. CDR3 DNA sequence: TGTGCCACCAGCGCGCAGGCTATGGAAGAGACCCAGTACTTC. V gene TRBV24-1 combines with J gene TRBJ2-5; D is ambiguous. The CDR3 totals 14 residues. Germline CDR1 is KGHDR and CDR2 is SFDVKD. Trimming took off 7 bases at V and 3 bases at J, with 14 bases between the two ends.

The V and J genes are TRBV27 and TRBJ1-1; a possible D gene is TRBD1 (6 bases). V shed 7 bases and J shed 1 base, with 13 bases lying between them. CDR1 is MNHEY, CDR2 SMNVEV, per germline (reference sequence). The CDR3 runs to 14 residues. The CDR3 sequence is CASNGWGQNTEAFF. CDR3 sequence (DNA): TGTGCCAGCAACGGATGGGGGCAGAACACTGAAGCTTTCTTT.

V and J are TRBV9 and TRBJ2-3; TRBD1 aligns across 10 bases. The V segment lost 4 bases and the J segment 4 bases; nucleotides outside the gene matches: 6. Per germline, CDR1 SGDLS and CDR2 YYNGEE. The CDR3 covers 15 residues. The CDR3 sequence is CASSTRQGAADTQYF. The CDR3 nucleotides are TGTGCCAGCAGCACGAGACAGGGGGCAGCAGATACGCAGTATTTT.

The V and J genes are TRBV7-9 and TRBJ1-1; D not certain. V lost 5 bases to trimming and J lost 3 bases, with 10 bases between them. This CDR3 has 13 amino acids. Germline V gene data show CDR1 as SEHNR and CDR2 as FQNEAQ (reference sequence). CDR3 bases: TGTGCCAGCAGCCGAGGGCTCGACACTGAAGCTTTCTTT. Translated, it gives CASSRGLDTEAFF.

With respect to this clone: This sample includes further DNA sequences coding for the same CDR3. CDR3 DNA sequence: TGTGCCAGCAGTTTATTGGGGCAGGGTGCAGATACGCAGTATTTT. It encodes CASSLLGQGADTQYF. V and J are TRBV27 and TRBJ2-3, with D tentatively TRBD1 (5 bases). Trimming took off 1 base at V and 4 bases at J, with 12 bases between the two ends. The CDR3 contains 15 residues. The germline gives CDR1 MNHEY, CDR2 SMNVEV (reference sequence).

The J gene is TRBJ1-2, the V gene TRBV10-2, with a possible D match to TRBD1 (5 bases). Deletions cut 8 bases from V and 4 bases from J, with 14 bases between. The CDR3 is 13 residues long. In germline, CDR1 is WSHSY, CDR2 SAAADI. CDR3 bases: TGCGCCAGCGGGTCCGGGGGGAGCTATGGCTACACCTTC. It codes for CASGSGGSYGYTF.